This paragraph reports one TCR beta chain. The antigen remains unidentified. The sample originates from a study of cytomegalovirus exposure and HLA in healthy donors. The wider study: In an early release, HLA-typed donors contributed 90 million or so unique TCR sequences. Study-level results: When a later analysis compared HLA-associated TCR beta chains with equally common others, the HLA-associated chains turned out to be more clonally expanded and to have lower generation probabilities. Researchers reported in a later analysis that a missense DCLRE1C variant was tied to TCR beta V- and J-gene trimming.

Use of 60 Vbeta and 13 Jbeta primers characterized the PCR. This table comes from immunoSEQ multiplex PCR, and its TCRdb copy is limited to in-frame clones, with some not included. The data hold approximately 150,000 clones, with 75% to 85% observed a single time. This CDR3 is 13 amino acids long. Trimming took off 4 bases at V and 9 bases at J, with 13 bases between the two ends. The germline V gene has CDR1 SGHTA and CDR2 FQGNSA. Sequenced input: PBMCs. This TCR was recovered from a human donor in good health. The chain uses TRBV7-2 and TRBJ2-1, with a weak D call TRBD1 (5 bases). CDR3 nucleotides: TGTGCCAGCAGCTCGTTGGGAAGGGGTGAGCAGTTCTTC. Protein sequence: CASSSLGRGEQFF.